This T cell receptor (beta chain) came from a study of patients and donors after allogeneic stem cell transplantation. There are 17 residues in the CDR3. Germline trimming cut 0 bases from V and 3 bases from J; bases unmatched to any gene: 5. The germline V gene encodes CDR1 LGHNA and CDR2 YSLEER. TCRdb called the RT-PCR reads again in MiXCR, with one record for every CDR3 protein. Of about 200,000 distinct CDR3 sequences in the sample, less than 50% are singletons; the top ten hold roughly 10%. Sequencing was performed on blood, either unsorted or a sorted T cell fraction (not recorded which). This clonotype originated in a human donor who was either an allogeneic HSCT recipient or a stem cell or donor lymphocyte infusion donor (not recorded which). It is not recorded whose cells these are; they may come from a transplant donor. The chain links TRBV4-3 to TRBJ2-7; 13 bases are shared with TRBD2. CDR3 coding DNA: TGCGCCAGCAGCCAAGACCGGACTAGCGGGGGATTCTACGAGCAGTACTTC. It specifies CASSQDRTSGGFYEQYF.